The entry that follows covers one T cell receptor (beta chain) sequence. The record originates from a study of T cell changes during pregnancy in multiple sclerosis. V shed 5 bases and J 7 bases; nucleotides not matched to a gene: 6. The CDR3 is 14 residues long. CDR1 is SGHAT and CDR2 is FQNNGV in the germline V gene. Assay used: immunoSEQ multiplex PCR; TCRdb lists only in-frame clones, some missing. The sample has over 50,000 clones, under 95% seen once. This chain links TRBV11-2 with TRBJ1-4; 8 nucleotides match TRBD1. The sequencing here drew on peripheral blood, taken in the third trimester of pregnancy. This receptor was identified in a female donor in good health, enrolled as a control in a pregnancy study. The CDR3 DNA sequence: TGTGCCAGCAGCCTGGACAGGGTGGGTGAAAAACTGTTTTTT. The encoded protein is CASSLDRVGEKLFF.